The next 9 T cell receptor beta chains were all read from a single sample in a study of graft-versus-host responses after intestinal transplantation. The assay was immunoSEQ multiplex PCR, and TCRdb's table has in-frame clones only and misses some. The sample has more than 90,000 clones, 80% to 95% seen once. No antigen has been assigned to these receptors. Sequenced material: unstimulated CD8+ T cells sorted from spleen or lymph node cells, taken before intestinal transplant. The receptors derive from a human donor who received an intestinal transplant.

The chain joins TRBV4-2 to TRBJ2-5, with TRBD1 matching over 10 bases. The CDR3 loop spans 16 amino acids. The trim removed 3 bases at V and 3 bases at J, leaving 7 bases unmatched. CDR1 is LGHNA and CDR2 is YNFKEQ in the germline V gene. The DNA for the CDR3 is TGTGCCAGCAGCCAGACAGGGGGCTTGGGGAAAGAGACCCAGTACTTC. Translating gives CASSQTGGLGKETQYF.

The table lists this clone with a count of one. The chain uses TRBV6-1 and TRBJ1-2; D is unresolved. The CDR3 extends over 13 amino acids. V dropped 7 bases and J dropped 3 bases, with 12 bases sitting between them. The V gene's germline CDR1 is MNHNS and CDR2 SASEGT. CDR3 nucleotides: TGTGCCAGCACCGGTGGAGGACACTATGGCTACACCTTC. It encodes CASTGGGHYGYTF.

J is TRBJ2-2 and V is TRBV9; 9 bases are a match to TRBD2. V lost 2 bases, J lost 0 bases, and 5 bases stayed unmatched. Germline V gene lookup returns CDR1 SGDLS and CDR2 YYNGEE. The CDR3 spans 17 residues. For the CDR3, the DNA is TGTGCCAGCAGCGTCCCAATAGCGGGGGCGAACACCGGGGAGCTGTTTTTT. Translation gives CASSVPIAGANTGELFF. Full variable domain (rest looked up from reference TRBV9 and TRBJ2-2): DSGVTQTPKHLITATGQRVTLRCSPRSGDLSVYWYQQSLDQGLQFLIQYYNGEERAKGNILERFSAQQFPDLHSELNLSSLELGDSALYFCASSVPIAGANTGELFFGEGSRLTVL.

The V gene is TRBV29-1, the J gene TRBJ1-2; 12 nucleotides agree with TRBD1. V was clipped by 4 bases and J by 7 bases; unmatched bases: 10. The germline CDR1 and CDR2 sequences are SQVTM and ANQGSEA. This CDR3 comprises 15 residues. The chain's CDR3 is CSVATPGTGGTGYTF. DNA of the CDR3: TGCAGCGTTGCTACGCCCGGGACAGGGGGCACTGGCTACACCTTC.

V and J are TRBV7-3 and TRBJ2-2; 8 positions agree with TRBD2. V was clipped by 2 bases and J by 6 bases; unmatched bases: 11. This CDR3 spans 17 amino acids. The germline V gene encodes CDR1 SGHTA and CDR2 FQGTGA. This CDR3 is CASSLLGVGLVAGELFF. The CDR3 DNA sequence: TGTGCCAGCAGCTTACTCGGTGTGGGACTAGTAGCCGGGGAGCTGTTTTTT.

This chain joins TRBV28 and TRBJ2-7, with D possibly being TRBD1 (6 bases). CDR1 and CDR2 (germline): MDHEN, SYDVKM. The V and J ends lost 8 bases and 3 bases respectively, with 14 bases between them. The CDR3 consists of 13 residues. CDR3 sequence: CASSTGTLYEQYF. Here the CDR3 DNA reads TGTGCCAGCTCTACCGGGACACTCTACGAGCAGTACTTC. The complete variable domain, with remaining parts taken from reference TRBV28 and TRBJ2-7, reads DVKVTQSSRYLVKRTGEKVFLECVQDMDHENMFWYRQDPGLGLRLIYFSYDVKMKEKGDIPEGYSVSREKKERFSLILESASTNQTSMYLCASSTGTLYEQYFGPGTRLTVT.

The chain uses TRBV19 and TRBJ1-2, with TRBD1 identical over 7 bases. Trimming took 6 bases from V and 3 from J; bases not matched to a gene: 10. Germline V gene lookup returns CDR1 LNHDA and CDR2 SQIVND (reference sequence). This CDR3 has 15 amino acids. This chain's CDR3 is CASSLPGQTDYGYTF. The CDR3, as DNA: TGTGCCAGTAGCCTACCGGGACAGACCGACTATGGCTACACCTTC.

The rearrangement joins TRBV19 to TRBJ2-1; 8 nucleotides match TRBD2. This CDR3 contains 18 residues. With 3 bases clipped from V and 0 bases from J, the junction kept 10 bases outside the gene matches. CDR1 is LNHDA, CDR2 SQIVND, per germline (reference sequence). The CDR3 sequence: CASSIPYSGKISYNEQFF. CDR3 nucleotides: TGTGCCAGTAGTATCCCTTATAGCGGGAAGATCTCCTACAATGAGCAGTTCTTC. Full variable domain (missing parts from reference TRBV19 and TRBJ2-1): DGGITQSPKYLFRKEGQNVTLSCEQNLNHDAMYWYRQDPGQGLRLIYYSQIVNDFQKGDIAEGYSVSREKKESFPLTVTSAQKNPTAFYLCASSIPYSGKISYNEQFFGPGTRLTVL.

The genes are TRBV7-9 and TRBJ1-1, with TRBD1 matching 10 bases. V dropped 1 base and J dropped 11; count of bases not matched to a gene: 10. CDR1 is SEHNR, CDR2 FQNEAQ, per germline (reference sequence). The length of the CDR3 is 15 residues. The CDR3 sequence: CASSLVVGTGDAAFF. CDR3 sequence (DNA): TGTGCCAGCAGCTTAGTTGTTGGGACAGGGGACGCGGCTTTCTTT.